This passage covers 10 T cell receptor beta chains from one sample sequenced in a study of shared clonotypes between healthy human individuals. The data were produced by immunoSEQ multiplex PCR, yet TCRdb's version contains in-frame clones alone and is incomplete. The sample has 2,500,000 or so clones, 85% to 95% seen once; the top ten hold roughly 0.14%. The sequencing sample was made of naive CD4+ T cells sorted from blood. Indicated subset: CD45RA+ positively selected. These receptors all stem from a man aged 18 to 30 in good health.

The V and J genes are TRBV10-3 and TRBJ1-6; the D gene is possibly TRBD1 (5 bases). This CDR3 comprises 14 residues. Trimming left V 4 bases short and J 9 bases short, with 13 bases between. From germline, CDR1 is ENHRY and CDR2 SYGVKD. For the CDR3, the DNA is TGTGCCATCAGTGGTGGGGACGCTCCTTCACCCCTCCACTTT. Protein sequence: CAISGGDAPSPLHF.

The CDR3 coding sequence is TGCGCCAGCAGCCGCGCCGGGACAGTTTTTGCAACTAATGAAAAACTGTTTTTT. Amino acid sequence: CASSRAGTVFATNEKLFF. J is TRBJ1-4 and V is TRBV4-1, with 7 positions matching TRBD1. V shed 4 bases, J shed 0 bases, and the junction held 11 bases outside the gene matches. This CDR3 spans 18 amino acids. CDR1 and CDR2 (germline): MGHRA, YSYEKL.

The chain employs TRBV19 and TRBJ1-5; 10 bases fit TRBD1. This CDR3 has 15 amino acids. The V gene's germline CDR1 is LNHDA and CDR2 SQIVND (reference sequence). Losses at the gene ends were 5 bases for V and 5 bases for J; bases not matched to a gene: 6. CDR3 bases: TGTGCCAGTAGTTTGAGGGGACAGGGGTATCAGCCCCAGCATTTT. This encodes CASSLRGQGYQPQHF.

The chain combines TRBV6-6 with TRBJ2-1; D is ambiguous. Germline V gene data show CDR1 as MNHNY and CDR2 as SVGAGI (reference sequence). Trimming took 0 bases from V and 8 from J, leaving 8 bases between them. The CDR3 contains 13 residues. The CDR3, as DNA: TGTGCCAGCAGTTACTCTCAGAGCTATGAGCAGTTCTTC. Protein product: CASSYSQSYEQFF.

The rearrangement uses TRBV28 and TRBJ2-7; D is undetermined. Germline V gene sequence: CDR1 MDHEN, CDR2 SYDVKM. CDR3 length: 11 amino acids. Deletions cut 11 bases from V and 0 bases from J, with 8 bases between. Here the CDR3 reads CASFSSYEQYF. CDR3 DNA: TGTGCCTCCTTTTCCTCCTACGAGCAGTACTTC.

CDR3 in amino acids: CARSLTRLRQKDEKLFF. The CDR3 nucleotides are TGTGCCAGAAGCTTGACCCGCCTTAGGCAGAAAGATGAAAAACTGTTTTTT. V is TRBV5-3 and J is TRBJ1-4, with D hard to call. TRBV5-3 is labeled an ORF, and its function is uncertain. V gave up 1 base and J gave up 6 bases, with 19 bases separating them. The CDR3 has 17 amino acids.

J is TRBJ1-2 and V is TRBV6-5, with TRBD1 as a possible D gene (5 bases). CDR3 length: 13 residues. CDR1 and CDR2 (germline): MNHEY, SVGAGI. Trimming took off 4 bases at V and 4 bases at J, with 10 bases between the two ends. CDR3 sequence reads: CASSSGRFYGYTF. As DNA, the CDR3 is TGTGCCAGCAGTTCGGGACGATTCTATGGCTACACCTTC.

The chain recombines TRBV5-4 with TRBJ2-5, with unresolved D. This CDR3 is 13 amino acids long. V lost 3 bases and J 5 bases, leaving 11 bases between the germline ends. Per the germline V gene, CDR1 is SGHNT and CDR2 is YYREEE (reference sequence). The DNA of the CDR3 is TGTGCCAGCAGCTCTGGTAACGGGGAGACCCAGTACTTC. Translating gives CASSSGNGETQYF.

The chain couples TRBV5-5 to TRBJ1-2, with D perhaps TRBD1 (5 bases). The ends were cut back, 0 bases at V and 3 bases at J, with 6 bases in the middle. The CDR3 spans 13 residues. CDR1 is SGHKS and CDR2 is YYEKEE in the germline V gene (reference sequence). This CDR3 reads CASSLEGDYGYTF. The CDR3 region has the DNA TGTGCCAGCAGCTTGGAAGGGGACTATGGCTACACCTTC.

The chain combines TRBV19 with TRBJ2-7; weak D call: TRBD1 (6 bases). Deletions cut 6 bases from V and 5 bases from J, with 17 bases between. The CDR3 loop spans 14 amino acids. Germline V lookup: CDR1 LNHDA, CDR2 SQIVND (reference sequence). Here the CDR3 DNA reads TGTGCCAGTAGAACTTACAGGGTCTGCCACGAGCAGTACTTC. Translated: CASRTYRVCHEQYF.